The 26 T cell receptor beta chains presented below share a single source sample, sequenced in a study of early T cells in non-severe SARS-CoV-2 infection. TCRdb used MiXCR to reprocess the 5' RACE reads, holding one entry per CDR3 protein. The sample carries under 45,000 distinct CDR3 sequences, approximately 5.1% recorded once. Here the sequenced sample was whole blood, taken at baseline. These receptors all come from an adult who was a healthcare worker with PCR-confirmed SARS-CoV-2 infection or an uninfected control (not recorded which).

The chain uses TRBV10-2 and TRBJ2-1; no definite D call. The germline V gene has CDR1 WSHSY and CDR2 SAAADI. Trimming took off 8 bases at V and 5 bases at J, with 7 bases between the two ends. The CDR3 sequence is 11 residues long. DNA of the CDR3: TGCGCCAGCCTGCGGAACAATGAGCAGTTCTTC. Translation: CASLRNNEQFF.

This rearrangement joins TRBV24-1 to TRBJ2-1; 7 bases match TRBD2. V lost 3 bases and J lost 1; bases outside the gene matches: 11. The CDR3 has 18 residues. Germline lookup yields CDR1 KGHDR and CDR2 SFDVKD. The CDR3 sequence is CATSDPPSSGGSYNEQFF. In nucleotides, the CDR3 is TGTGCCACCAGTGATCCCCCGAGTTCGGGAGGTTCCTACAATGAGCAGTTCTTC.

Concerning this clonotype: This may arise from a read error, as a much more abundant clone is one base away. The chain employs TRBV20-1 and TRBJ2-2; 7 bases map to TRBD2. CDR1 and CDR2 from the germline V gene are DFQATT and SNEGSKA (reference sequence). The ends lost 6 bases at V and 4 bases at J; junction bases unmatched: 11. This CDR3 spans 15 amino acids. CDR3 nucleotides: TGCAGTGCCGCTGGACGGGAGGCGAGCACCGGGGAGCTGTTTTTT. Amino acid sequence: CSAAGREASTGELFF.

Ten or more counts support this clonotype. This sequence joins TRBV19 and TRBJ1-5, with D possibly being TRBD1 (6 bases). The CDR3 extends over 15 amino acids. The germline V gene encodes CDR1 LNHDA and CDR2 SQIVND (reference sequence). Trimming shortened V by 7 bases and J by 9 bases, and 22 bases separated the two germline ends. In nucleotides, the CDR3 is TGTGCCAGTACCCATGGGGGGGCACCTGAGACGCCCCAGCATTTT. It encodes CASTHGGAPETPQHF.

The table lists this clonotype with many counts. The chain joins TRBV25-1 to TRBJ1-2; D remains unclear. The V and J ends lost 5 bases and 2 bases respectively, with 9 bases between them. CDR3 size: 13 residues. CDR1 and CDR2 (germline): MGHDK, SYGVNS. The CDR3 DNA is TGTGCCAGCAGTCTTTACGAAAACTATGGCTACACCTTC. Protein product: CASSLYENYGYTF.

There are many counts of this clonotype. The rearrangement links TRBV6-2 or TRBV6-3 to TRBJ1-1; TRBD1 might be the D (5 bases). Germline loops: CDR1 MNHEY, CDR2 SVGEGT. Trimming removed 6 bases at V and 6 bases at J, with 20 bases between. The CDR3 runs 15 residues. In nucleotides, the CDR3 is TGTGCCAGCAGACCTTCGACCAGGAAAGGGGCTGAAGCTTTCTTT. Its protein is CASRPSTRKGAEAFF.

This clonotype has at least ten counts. In nucleotides, the CDR3 is TGTGCCAGCAGCTTAGAACTGCCCCGGTGGCCGGCGGGAGGGGACAATGAGCAGTTCTTC. This sequence encodes CASSLELPRWPAGGDNEQFF. The chain combines TRBV11-1 with TRBJ2-1; 9 nucleotides line up with TRBD2. CDR1 is SGHAT, CDR2 FQDESV, per germline (reference sequence). This CDR3 region has 20 residues. V trimming: 1 base; J trimming: 5 bases; junction bases outside the gene matches: 18.

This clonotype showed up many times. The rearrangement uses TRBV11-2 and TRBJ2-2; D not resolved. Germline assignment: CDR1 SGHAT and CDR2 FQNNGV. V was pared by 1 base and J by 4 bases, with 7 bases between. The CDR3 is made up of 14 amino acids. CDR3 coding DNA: TGTGCCAGCAGCTTAGCAGGAGCCACCGGGGAGCTGTTTTTT. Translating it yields CASSLAGATGELFF.

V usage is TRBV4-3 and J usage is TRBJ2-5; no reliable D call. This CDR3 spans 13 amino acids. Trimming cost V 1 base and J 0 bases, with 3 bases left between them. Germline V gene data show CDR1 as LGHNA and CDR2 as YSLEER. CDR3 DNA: TGCGCCAGCAGCCAAGGACACCAAGAGACCCAGTACTTC. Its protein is CASSQGHQETQYF.

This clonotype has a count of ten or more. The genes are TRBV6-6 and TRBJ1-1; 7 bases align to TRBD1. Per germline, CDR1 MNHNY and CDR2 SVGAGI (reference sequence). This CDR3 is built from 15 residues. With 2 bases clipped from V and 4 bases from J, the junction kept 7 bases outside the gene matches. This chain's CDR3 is CASSYGDREGTEAFF. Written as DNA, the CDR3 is TGTGCCAGCAGTTACGGAGACAGGGAGGGCACTGAAGCTTTCTTT.

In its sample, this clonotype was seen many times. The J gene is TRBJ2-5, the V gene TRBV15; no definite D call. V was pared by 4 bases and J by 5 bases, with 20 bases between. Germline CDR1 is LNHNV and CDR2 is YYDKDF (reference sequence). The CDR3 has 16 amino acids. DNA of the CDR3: TGTGCCACCAGCACCCCTCTGGAGCGACCCAGGGAGACCCAGTACTTC. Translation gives CATSTPLERPRETQYF.

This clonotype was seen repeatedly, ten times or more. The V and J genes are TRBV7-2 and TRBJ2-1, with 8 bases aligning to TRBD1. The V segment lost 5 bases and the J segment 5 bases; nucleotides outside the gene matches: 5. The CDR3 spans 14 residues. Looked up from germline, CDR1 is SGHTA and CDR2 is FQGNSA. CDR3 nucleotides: TGTGCCAGCAGCGCACACAGGGGGAACAATGAGCAGTTCTTC. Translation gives CASSAHRGNNEQFF.

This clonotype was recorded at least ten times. The CDR3 loop reads CASSQDTGQETQYF. CDR3 DNA sequence: TGTGCCAGCAGCCAAGATACGGGGCAAGAGACCCAGTACTTC. The rearrangement uses TRBV3-1 and TRBJ2-5; D may be TRBD2 (5 bases). The CDR3 has 14 residues. V dropped 0 bases and J dropped 2 bases, with 7 bases sitting between them. Germline CDR1 LGHDT, CDR2 YNNKEL (reference sequence).

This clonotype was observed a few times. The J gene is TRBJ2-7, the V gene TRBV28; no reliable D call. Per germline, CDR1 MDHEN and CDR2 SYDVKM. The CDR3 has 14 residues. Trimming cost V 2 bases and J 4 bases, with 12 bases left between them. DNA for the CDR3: TGTGCCAGCAGTTTAAATTTAGGCGGTTACGAGCAGTACTTC. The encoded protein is CASSLNLGGYEQYF.

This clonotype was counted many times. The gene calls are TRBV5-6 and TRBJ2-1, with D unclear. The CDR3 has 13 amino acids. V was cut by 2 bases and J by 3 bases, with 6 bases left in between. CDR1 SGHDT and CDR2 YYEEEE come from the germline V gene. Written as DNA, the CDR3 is TGTGCCAGCAGCTTAGGGTACTACAATGAGCAGTTCTTC. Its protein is CASSLGYYNEQFF.

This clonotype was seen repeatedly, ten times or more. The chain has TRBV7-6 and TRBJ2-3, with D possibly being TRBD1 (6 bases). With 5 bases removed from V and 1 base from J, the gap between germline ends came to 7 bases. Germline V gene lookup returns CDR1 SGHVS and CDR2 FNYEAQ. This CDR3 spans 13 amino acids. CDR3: CASSNRGTDTQYF. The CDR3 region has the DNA TGTGCCAGCAGCAACAGGGGCACAGATACGCAGTATTTT.

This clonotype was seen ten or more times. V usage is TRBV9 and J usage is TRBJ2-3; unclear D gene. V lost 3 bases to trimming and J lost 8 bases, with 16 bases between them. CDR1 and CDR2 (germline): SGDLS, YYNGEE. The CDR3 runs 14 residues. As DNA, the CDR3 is TGTGCCAGCAGCGCAGTACTCGGGTCGGGTACGCAGTATTTT. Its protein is CASSAVLGSGTQYF. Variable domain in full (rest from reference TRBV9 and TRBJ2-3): DSGVTQTPKHLITATGQRVTLRCSPRSGDLSVYWYQQSLDQGLQFLIQYYNGEERAKGNILERFSAQQFPDLHSELNLSSLELGDSALYFCASSAVLGSGTQYFGPGTRLTVL.

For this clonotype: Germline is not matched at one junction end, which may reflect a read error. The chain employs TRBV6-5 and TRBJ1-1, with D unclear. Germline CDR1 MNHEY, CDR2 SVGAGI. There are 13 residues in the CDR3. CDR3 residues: CASSPHLNPEAFF. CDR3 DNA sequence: TGTGCCAGCAGTCCCCACTTGAACCCTGAAGCTTTCTTT.

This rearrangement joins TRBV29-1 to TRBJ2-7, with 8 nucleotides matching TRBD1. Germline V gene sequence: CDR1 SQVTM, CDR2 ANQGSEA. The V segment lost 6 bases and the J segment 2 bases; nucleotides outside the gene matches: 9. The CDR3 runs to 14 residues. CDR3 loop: CSVHESGQAYEQYF. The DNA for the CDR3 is TGCAGCGTCCATGAGTCGGGACAGGCCTACGAGCAGTACTTC.

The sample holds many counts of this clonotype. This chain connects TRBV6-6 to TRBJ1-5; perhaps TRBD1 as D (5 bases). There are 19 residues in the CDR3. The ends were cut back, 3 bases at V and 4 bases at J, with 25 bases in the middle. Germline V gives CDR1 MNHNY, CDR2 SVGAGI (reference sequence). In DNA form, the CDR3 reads TGTGCCAGCAGTTATTCCAAGGGAGGGGTCAGGGTAGGAAATCAGCCCCAGCATTTT. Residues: CASSYSKGGVRVGNQPQHF.

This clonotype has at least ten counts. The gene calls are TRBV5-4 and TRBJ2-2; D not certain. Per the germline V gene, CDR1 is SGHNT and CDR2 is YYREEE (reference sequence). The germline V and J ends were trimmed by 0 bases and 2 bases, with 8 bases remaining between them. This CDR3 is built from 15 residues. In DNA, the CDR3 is TGTGCCAGCAGCTTGGGCTCGCCTAACACCGGGGAGCTGTTTTTT. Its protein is CASSLGSPNTGELFF. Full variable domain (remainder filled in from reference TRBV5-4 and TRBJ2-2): ETGVTQSPTHLIKTRGQQVTLRCSSQSGHNTVSWYQQALGQGPQFIFQYYREEENGRGNFPPRFSGLQFPNYSSELNVNALELDDSALYLCASSLGSPNTGELFFGEGSRLTVL.

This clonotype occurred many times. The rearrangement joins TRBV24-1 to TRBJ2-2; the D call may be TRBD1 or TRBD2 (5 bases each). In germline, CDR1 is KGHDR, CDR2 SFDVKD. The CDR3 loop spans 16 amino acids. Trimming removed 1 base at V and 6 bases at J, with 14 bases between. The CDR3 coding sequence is TGTGCCACCAGTGATTTAGTGGGACCTAACGCCGGGGAGCTGTTTTTT. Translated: CATSDLVGPNAGELFF.

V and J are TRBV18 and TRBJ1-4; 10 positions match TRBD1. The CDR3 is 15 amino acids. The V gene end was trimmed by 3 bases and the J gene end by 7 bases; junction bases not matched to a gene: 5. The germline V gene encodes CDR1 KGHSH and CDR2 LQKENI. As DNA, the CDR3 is TGTGCCAGCTCACCCGACAGGGGGCGCGGTGAAAAACTGTTTTTT. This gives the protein CASSPDRGRGEKLFF.

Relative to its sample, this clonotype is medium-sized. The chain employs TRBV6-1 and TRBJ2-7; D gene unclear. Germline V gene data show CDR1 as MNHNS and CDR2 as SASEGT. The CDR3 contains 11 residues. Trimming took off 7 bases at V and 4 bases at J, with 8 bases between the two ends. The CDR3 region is CASTDTYEQYF. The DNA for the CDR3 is TGTGCCAGCACCGACACATACGAGCAGTACTTC.

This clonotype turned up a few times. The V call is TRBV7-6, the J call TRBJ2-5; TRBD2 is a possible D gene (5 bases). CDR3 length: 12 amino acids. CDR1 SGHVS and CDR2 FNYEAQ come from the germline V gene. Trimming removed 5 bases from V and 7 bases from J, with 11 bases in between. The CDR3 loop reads CASSEARVTQYF. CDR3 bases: TGTGCCAGCAGCGAAGCGAGGGTGACCCAGTACTTC.

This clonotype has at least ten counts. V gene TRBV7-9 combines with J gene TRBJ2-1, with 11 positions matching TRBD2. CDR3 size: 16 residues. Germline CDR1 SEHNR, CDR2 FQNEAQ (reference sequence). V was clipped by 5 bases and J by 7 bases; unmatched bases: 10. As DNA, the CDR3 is TGTGCCAGCAGCCCGTTACTAGCGGGAGTAAGTAATGAGCAGTTCTTC. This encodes CASSPLLAGVSNEQFF.